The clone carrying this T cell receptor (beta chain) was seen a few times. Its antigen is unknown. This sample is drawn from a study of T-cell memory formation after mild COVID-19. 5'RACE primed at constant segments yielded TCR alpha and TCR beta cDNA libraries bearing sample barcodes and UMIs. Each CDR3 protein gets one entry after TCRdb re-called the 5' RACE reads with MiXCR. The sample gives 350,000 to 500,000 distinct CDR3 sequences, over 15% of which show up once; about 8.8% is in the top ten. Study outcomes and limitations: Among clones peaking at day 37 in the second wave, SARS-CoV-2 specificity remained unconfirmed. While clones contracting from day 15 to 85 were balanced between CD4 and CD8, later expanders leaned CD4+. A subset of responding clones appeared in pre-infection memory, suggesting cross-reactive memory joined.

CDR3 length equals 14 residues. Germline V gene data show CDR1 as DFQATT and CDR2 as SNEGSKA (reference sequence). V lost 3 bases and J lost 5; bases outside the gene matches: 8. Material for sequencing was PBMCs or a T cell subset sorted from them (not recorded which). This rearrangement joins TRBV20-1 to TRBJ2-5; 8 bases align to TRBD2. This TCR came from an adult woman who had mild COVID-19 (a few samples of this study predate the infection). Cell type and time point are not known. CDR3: CSARWRREAETQYF. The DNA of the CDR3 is TGCAGTGCTAGGTGGAGGCGGGAGGCGGAGACCCAGTACTTC.